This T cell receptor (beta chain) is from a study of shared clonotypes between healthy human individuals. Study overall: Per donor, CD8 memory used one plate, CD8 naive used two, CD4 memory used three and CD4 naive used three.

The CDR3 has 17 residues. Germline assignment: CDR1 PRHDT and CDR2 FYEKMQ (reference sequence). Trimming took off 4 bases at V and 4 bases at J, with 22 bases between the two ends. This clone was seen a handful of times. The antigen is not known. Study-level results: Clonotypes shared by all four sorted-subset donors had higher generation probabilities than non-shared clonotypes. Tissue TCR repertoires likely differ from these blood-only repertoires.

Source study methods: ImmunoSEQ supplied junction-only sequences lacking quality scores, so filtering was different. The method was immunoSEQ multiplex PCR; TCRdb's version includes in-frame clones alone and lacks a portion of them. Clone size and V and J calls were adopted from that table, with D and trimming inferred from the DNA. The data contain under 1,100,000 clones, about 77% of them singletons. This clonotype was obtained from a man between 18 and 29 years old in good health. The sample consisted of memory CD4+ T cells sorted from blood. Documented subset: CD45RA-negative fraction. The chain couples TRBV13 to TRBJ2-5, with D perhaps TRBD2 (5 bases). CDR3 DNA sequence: TGTGCCAGCAGCTCGTTCACACCAGACAACCTAGCAGAGACCCAGTACTTC. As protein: CASSSFTPDNLAETQYF.